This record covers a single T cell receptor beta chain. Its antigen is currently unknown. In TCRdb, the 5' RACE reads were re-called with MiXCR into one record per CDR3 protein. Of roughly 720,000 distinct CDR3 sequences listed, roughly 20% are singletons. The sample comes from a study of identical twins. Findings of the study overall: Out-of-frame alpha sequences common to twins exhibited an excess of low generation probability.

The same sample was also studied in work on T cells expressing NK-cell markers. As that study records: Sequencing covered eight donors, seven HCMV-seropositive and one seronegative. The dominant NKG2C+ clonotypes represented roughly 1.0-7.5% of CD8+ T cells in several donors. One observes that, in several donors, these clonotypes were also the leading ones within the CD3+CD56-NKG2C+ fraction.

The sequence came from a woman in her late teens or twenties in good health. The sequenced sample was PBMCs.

The CDR3 bases are TGTGCCATCAGTGACGGCCGGCAGCTCCCTTTACGCTACGAGCAGTACTTC. Protein: CAISDGRQLPLRYEQYF. The chain links TRBV10-3 to TRBJ2-7; D not certain. The V gene's germline CDR1 is ENHRY and CDR2 SYGVKD. The CDR3 runs 17 residues. V lost 3 bases to trimming and J lost 3 bases, with 21 bases between them.